This T cell receptor beta chain comes out of a study of neoadjuvant anti-PD-1 for oral cavity cancer. Study-level information: Non-progressing patients received a fourth nivolumab dose near day 43, then surgery on days 50-56.

The sample's time point: after neoadjuvant nivolumab, at surgical resection. These oral cavity squamous cell carcinomas were HPV-negative and locally advanced. Assay: immunoSEQ multiplex PCR; the TCRdb copy retains only in-frame clones and omits some. This table has 20,000 to 25,000 clones, 40% to 50% appearing once. Concerning this clone itself: What it recognizes is unknown.

General study findings and limits: Larger post-treatment preexisting tumor clones tracked with greater tumor shrinkage. Higher pretreatment Treg/Th17 ratios tracked higher pretreatment blood clonality.

There are 12 residues in the CDR3. The V gene's germline CDR1 is SGHAT and CDR2 FQNNGV. V was shortened by 0 bases and J by 7 bases, with 7 bases between the two germline ends. The rearrangement links TRBV11-2 to TRBJ2-7, with no clear D. The clonotype comes from a person aged 35-79 years with oral cavity squamous cell carcinoma. Sequenced material: tumor tissue, taken after nivolumab (anti-PD-1) treatment. DNA for the CDR3: TGTGCCAGCAGCTTAGACAGTTGGGAGCAGTACTTC. It codes for CASSLDSWEQYF.